The 28 T cell receptor beta chains in this list originate from one sample, sequenced in a study of blood T cell repertoires in COVID-19 (dated by TCRdb to the early 2020s). Library generation was performed with the immunoSEQ multiplex PCR assay. TCRdb stores this immuneACCESS table with in-frame sequences only. Part of the clones is absent; in the studies checked, under half of the shortfall reflects unresolved V genes, and no reason is known for the rest. Across this sample there are over 200,000 clones, with around three quarters seen only once. The ten largest clones take up 2.5% to 4% of the sample. Input material: peripheral blood. These receptors were collected from a woman of 80 years or more with acute or convalescent COVID-19.

The chain uses TRBV3-1 (or the pseudogene TRBV3-2) and TRBJ2-1; 11 bases fit TRBD2. V was pared by 4 bases and J by 6 bases, with 5 bases of the junction left unmatched. Looked up from germline, CDR1 is LGHDT and CDR2 is YNNKEL (reference sequence). The CDR3 extends over 15 amino acids. CDR3 region: CASSLSGGASNEQFF. CDR3 DNA: TGTGCCAGCAGCCTTAGCGGGGGGGCCTCCAATGAGCAGTTCTTC.

This chain connects TRBV6-5 to TRBJ2-2; D unresolved. This CDR3 is built from 12 residues. V lost 7 bases and J 1 base, leaving 4 bases between the germline ends. The germline CDR1 and CDR2 sequences are MNHEY and SVGAGI. This CDR3 reads CASTGNTGELFF. The CDR3 region has the DNA TGTGCCAGCACAGGGAACACCGGGGAGCTGTTTTTT.

This sequence joins TRBV5-1 and TRBJ1-1; perhaps TRBD1 as D (5 bases). V was clipped by 4 bases and J by 1 base, with 23 bases between them. The CDR3 has 18 amino acids. Germline V lookup: CDR1 SGHRS, CDR2 YFSETQ. The CDR3 DNA follows: TGCGCCAGCAGCGCCCGCCGGGGGTTTGAGAGGGAGAACACTGAAGCTTTCTTT. It is translated as CASSARRGFERENTEAFF.

This sequence joins TRBV3-1 (or the pseudogene TRBV3-2) and TRBJ2-3; the match to TRBD2 covers 8 bases. Germline assignment: CDR1 LGHDT and CDR2 YNNKEL (reference sequence). Trimming at V came to 0 bases and at J to 2 bases, leaving 7 bases not matched to a gene. The CDR3 loop spans 17 amino acids. CDR3 bases: TGTGCCAGCAGCCAAGAGTACGGGGGGGGGAACACAGATACGCAGTATTTT. Translation: CASSQEYGGGNTDTQYF.

This clone was detected only once. A junction end diverges from the germline sequence, so it may reflect a read error. The CDR3 reads CTSSLAGVANEKLFF. CDR3 DNA: TGTACCAGCAGCCTTGCAGGGGTTGCTAATGAAAAACTGTTTTTT. V usage is TRBV3-1 (or the pseudogene TRBV3-2) and J usage is TRBJ1-4, with D possibly matching TRBD1 (6 bases). The CDR3 has 15 residues. Per germline, CDR1 LGHDT and CDR2 YNNKEL (reference sequence).

The chain recombines TRBV12-3 or TRBV12-4 with TRBJ1-4; D gene uncertain. The CDR3 runs 13 residues. The germline V and J ends were trimmed by 4 bases and 6 bases, with 9 bases remaining between them. CDR3 bases: TGTGCCAGCAGTTCGGGGTATTATGAAAAACTGTTTTTT. The encoded protein is CASSSGYYEKLFF.

The rearrangement uses TRBV7-6 and TRBJ2-1; 8 bases are shared with TRBD2. Germline loops: CDR1 SGHVS, CDR2 FNYEAQ. This CDR3 spans 16 amino acids. The J segment lost 3 bases and the V segment lost 1 base, leaving 5 bases of the junction unmatched. Here the CDR3 reads CASSLESAGGYNEQFF. CDR3 DNA sequence: TGTGCCAGCAGCTTAGAGTCCGCGGGGGGCTACAATGAGCAGTTCTTC.

This clone was detected a few times. This chain links TRBV30 with TRBJ2-7; no reliable D call. From germline, CDR1 is GTSNPN and CDR2 SVGIG (reference sequence). V was clipped by 2 bases and J by 6 bases, with 14 bases between them. The CDR3 is 13 residues long. CDR3 amino acids: CAWSLIYSGEQYF. The CDR3 DNA reads TGTGCCTGGAGTTTGATCTACTCTGGCGAGCAGTACTTC.

Only a few counts were recorded for this clone. This chain uses TRBV9 with TRBJ1-3, with a tentative D call TRBD1 (5 bases). This CDR3 has 16 amino acids. V was cut by 0 bases and J by 0 bases, with 10 bases left in between. Germline CDR1 and CDR2: SGDLS and YYNGEE. CDR3 loop: CASSVGGEPSGNTIYF. The CDR3 DNA reads TGTGCCAGCAGCGTAGGGGGGGAGCCCTCTGGAAACACCATATATTTT.

The chain uses TRBV13 and TRBJ1-1; D is undetermined. The CDR3 runs to 14 residues. Between the trimmed V and J ends, which lost 5 bases and 4 bases, there was a span of 14 bases. Germline values: CDR1 PRHDT, CDR2 FYEKMQ (reference sequence). The CDR3: CASSLLMRGTEAFF. CDR3 coding DNA: TGTGCCAGCAGCCTCTTGATGCGGGGCACTGAAGCTTTCTTT.

The rearrangement links TRBV29-1 to TRBJ2-1; TRBD2 is a possible D gene (7 bases). The V gene lost 6 bases and the J gene lost 0 bases, with 12 bases spanning the gap. Germline CDR1 reads SQVTM; CDR2 reads ANQGSEA. The CDR3 has 14 amino acids. CDR3 region: CSVRRGGSYNEQFF. The CDR3 nucleotides read TGCAGCGTCCGGAGGGGGGGCTCCTACAATGAGCAGTTCTTC.

The chain links TRBV5-1 to TRBJ2-5; 14 positions agree with TRBD2. The CDR3 has 18 amino acids. V was pared by 5 bases and J by 5 bases, with 14 bases of the junction left unmatched. Looked up from germline, CDR1 is SGHRS and CDR2 is YFSETQ. The CDR3 loop is CASRAGTSGSGQSETQYF. CDR3 in DNA: TGCGCCAGCAGGGCCGGGACTAGCGGGAGTGGACAGTCCGAGACCCAGTACTTC.

This clone was recorded a few times. The J gene is TRBJ1-3, the V gene TRBV11-2; D not certain. Between the trimmed V and J ends, which lost 1 base and 1 base, there was a span of 5 bases. The CDR3 is 14 residues long. In germline, CDR1 is SGHAT, CDR2 FQNNGV. For the CDR3, the DNA is TGTGCCAGCAGCTTAGCGGGTTCTGGAAACACCATATATTTT. Translated: CASSLAGSGNTIYF.

V is TRBV2 and J is TRBJ1-2, with TRBD1 matching over 9 bases. Losses at the gene ends were 6 bases for V and 1 base for J; bases not matched to a gene: 6. The CDR3 is 15 amino acids. CDR1 is SNHLY and CDR2 is FYNNEI in the germline V gene. CDR3 amino acids: CASSGDRVFNYGYTF. CDR3 nucleotides: TGTGCCAGCAGCGGGGACAGGGTCTTTAACTATGGCTACACCTTC.

The chain is built from TRBV3-1 (or the pseudogene TRBV3-2) and TRBJ1-2; 8 bases map to TRBD1. The V gene end was trimmed by 2 bases and the J gene end by 1 base; junction bases not matched to a gene: 3. The length of the CDR3 is 15 residues. Germline CDR1 and CDR2: LGHDT and YNNKEL (reference sequence). The CDR3, as DNA: TGTGCCAGCAGCCAATATACAGGGGGTAACTATGGCTACACCTTC. Its protein is CASSQYTGGNYGYTF.

The chain carries TRBV12-3 or TRBV12-4 and TRBJ2-7; D is possibly TRBD1 (5 bases). The CDR3 length is 13 residues. Trimming cost V 7 bases and J 6 bases, with 16 bases left between them. CDR3 DNA sequence: TGTGCCAGCAAAAAGGTTAGGGGTTCCGAGCAGTACTTC. Protein product: CASKKVRGSEQYF.

The rearrangement links TRBV6-5 to TRBJ1-2, with unresolved D. V was cut by 6 bases and J by 0 bases, with 14 bases left in between. CDR3 length: 15 amino acids. Germline CDR1 and CDR2: MNHEY and SVGAGI. The DNA for the CDR3 is TGTGCCAGCAGCTCCAGGTCACTAGCTAACTATGGCTACACCTTC. It yields the protein CASSSRSLANYGYTF.

The chain carries TRBV7-8 and TRBJ2-7; TRBD2 is a possible D gene (5 bases). Trimming removed 0 bases at V and 12 bases at J, with 12 bases between. CDR3 size: 12 residues. CDR1 SGHVS and CDR2 FQNEAQ come from the germline V gene. The CDR3 DNA reads as TGTGCCAGCAGCTTAGCGGAGAGGGTTAGGTACTTC. Translated: CASSLAERVRYF.

There are many counts of this clone. Other nucleotide sequences in the sample specify the same CDR3. The chain links TRBV28 to TRBJ2-2; no firm D call. Germline V gives CDR1 MDHEN, CDR2 SYDVKM. V lost 4 bases, J lost 4 bases, and 4 bases lay in between. The CDR3 contains 12 residues. The CDR3 DNA follows: TGTGCCAGCAGTTCATCCACCGGGGAGCTGTTTTTT. Translated, it gives CASSSSTGELFF.

V and J are TRBV5-5 and TRBJ1-2, with 7 bases matching TRBD1. Germline values: CDR1 SGHKS, CDR2 YYEKEE (reference sequence). The ends lost 3 bases at V and 7 bases at J; junction bases unmatched: 9. The CDR3 covers 14 residues. CDR3 DNA: TGTGCCAGCAGCTCGGCAGGGGGAGAGGGTGGCTACACCTTC. Protein: CASSSAGGEGGYTF.

The rearrangement joins TRBV11-1 to TRBJ2-7, with D possibly matching TRBD1 (5 bases). V was shortened by 5 bases and J by 0 bases, with 17 bases between the two germline ends. The CDR3 totals 16 residues. CDR1 is SGHAT, CDR2 FQDESV, per germline (reference sequence). The CDR3 nucleotides read TGTGCCAGCAGCCCCGCCCCAGGGTTCGCCTCCTACGAGCAGTACTTC. Encoded protein: CASSPAPGFASYEQYF.

Notes on this clone: This sample also contains other DNA sequences that code for the same CDR3. The V gene is TRBV9, the J gene TRBJ2-7; D possibly corresponds to TRBD1 (6 bases). Germline V CDR1 and CDR2: SGDLS, YYNGEE. V shed 2 bases and J shed 3 bases, with 9 bases lying between them. The CDR3 is 13 amino acids. The CDR3 sequence is CASSVGTFYEQYF. The DNA of the CDR3 is TGTGCCAGCAGCGTCGGGACATTCTACGAGCAGTACTTC.

V and J are TRBV5-4 and TRBJ2-1; 9 bases are shared with TRBD1. The CDR3 contains 17 residues. With 4 bases clipped from V and 6 bases from J, the junction kept 14 bases outside the gene matches. Germline CDR1 is SGHNT and CDR2 is YYREEE (reference sequence). CDR3 nucleotide sequence: TGTGCCAGCAGCCCGACCGGGACAGGGCCCCCCGGCAATGAGCAGTTCTTC. Protein product: CASSPTGTGPPGNEQFF.

The chain has TRBV5-4 and TRBJ1-2; D gene ambiguous. This CDR3 spans 15 amino acids. Deletions cut 3 bases from V and 0 bases from J, with 12 bases between. CDR1 and CDR2 (germline): SGHNT, YYREEE (reference sequence). The CDR3 region has the DNA TGTGCCAGCAGCTCCCTCGTCTCGGCTAACTATGGCTACACCTTC. Its protein product is CASSSLVSANYGYTF. Supplemented by reference TRBV5-4 and TRBJ1-2, the full variable domain reads ETGVTQSPTHLIKTRGQQVTLRCSSQSGHNTVSWYQQALGQGPQFIFQYYREEENGRGNFPPRFSGLQFPNYSSELNVNALELDDSALYLCASSSLVSANYGYTFGSGTRLTVV.

CDR3 sequence: CARSPKTDSYNQPQHF. The DNA for the CDR3 is TGTGCCAGAAGCCCCAAAACCGACAGTTACAATCAGCCCCAGCATTTT. The chain employs TRBV5-3 and TRBJ1-5, with TRBD1 as a possible D gene (5 bases). TRBV5-3 is an open reading frame, and its role is uncertain. CDR3 length equals 16 residues. V shed 4 bases and J shed 3 bases, with 17 bases lying between them.

To note about this clone: Other DNA sequences in this specimen translate into the identical CDR3. The genes are TRBV6-5 and TRBJ1-1; D gene unclear. There are 13 residues in the CDR3. Germline CDR1 MNHEY, CDR2 SVGAGI. V was trimmed by 0 bases and J by 1 base, leaving 3 bases between them. CDR3 residues: CASSYSRNTEAFF. As DNA, the CDR3 is TGTGCCAGCAGTTACTCGAGGAACACTGAAGCTTTCTTT.

The chain joins TRBV5-5 to TRBJ2-7; 7 bases line up with TRBD2. The junction had 5 bases not matched to a gene; V was cut back by 3 bases and J by 2 bases. Germline V lookup: CDR1 SGHKS, CDR2 YYEKEE (reference sequence). The CDR3 has 14 residues. This CDR3 is CASSSASGTYEQYF. The CDR3 coding sequence is TGTGCCAGCAGCTCGGCTAGCGGCACCTACGAGCAGTACTTC.

This clone was detected once. This chain links TRBV6-1 with TRBJ1-2, with TRBD1 matching over 8 bases. Germline V gives CDR1 MNHNS, CDR2 SASEGT. V shed 2 bases and J 4 bases; nucleotides not matched to a gene: 12. The CDR3 covers 17 residues. CDR3 nucleotides: TGTGCCAGCAGTGAAATTGGGGCAGGGGGCGCAGTCTATGGCTACACCTTC. Translation gives CASSEIGAGGAVYGYTF.